One and the same sample provided the 10 T cell receptor beta chains below, sequenced in a study of cytomegalovirus exposure and HLA in healthy donors. Vbeta (60) and Jbeta (13) primers were used in the PCR. Clones were sequenced by immunoSEQ multiplex PCR, and TCRdb holds only the in-frame ones, with some missing. The sample lists 150,000 to 200,000 clones; around 84% were seen once. The source material was PBMCs. The receptors derive from a young man in good health and CMV-seropositive.

The CDR3 loop reads CASSSRGTEITDTQYF. The CDR3 DNA is TGTGCCAGCAGCTCGCGGGGGACCGAAATCACAGATACGCAGTATTTT. The rearrangement uses TRBV11-3 and TRBJ2-3; 7 bases are a match to TRBD2. The germline gives CDR1 SGHNT, CDR2 YENEEA. The length of the CDR3 is 16 residues. Trimming removed 4 bases from V and 2 bases from J; junction bases left unmatched: 9.

As DNA, the CDR3 is TGTGCCAGCAGTTCCCAGGGGAAGATTCCCCGGTATTTT. Amino acids: CASSSQGKIPRYF. The chain combines TRBV6-5 with TRBJ2-3; D may be TRBD1 (6 bases). The CDR3 totals 13 residues. The V end was cut by 4 bases, the J end by 14 bases, with 19 bases between. Germline values: CDR1 MNHEY, CDR2 SVGAGI.

V and J are TRBV6-5 and TRBJ1-6; tentatively, D is TRBD1 (5 bases). Trimming left V 2 bases short and J 9 bases short, with 11 bases between. The CDR3 runs to 14 residues. Germline V gene sequence: CDR1 MNHEY, CDR2 SVGAGI. The CDR3 sequence: CASSYGQGVSPLHF. In DNA, the CDR3 is TGTGCCAGCAGTTACGGCCAGGGTGTTTCACCCCTCCACTTT.

This chain joins TRBV6-6 and TRBJ2-7; 8 bases match TRBD2. V lost 8 bases, J lost 2 bases, and 5 bases stayed unmatched. This CDR3 comprises 13 residues. CDR1 and CDR2 (germline): MNHNY, SVGAGI (reference sequence). The CDR3 here is CASCFGGAYEQYF. In nucleotides, the CDR3 is TGTGCCAGCTGCTTCGGGGGGGCCTACGAGCAGTACTTC.

The chain has TRBV9 and TRBJ1-2; 7 positions match TRBD1. This CDR3 contains 16 residues. Looked up from germline, CDR1 is SGDLS and CDR2 is YYNGEE. The V gene end was trimmed by 4 bases and the J gene end by 0 bases; junction bases not matched to a gene: 9. The DNA of the CDR3 is TGTGCCAGCAGCCAGCCCAGACAGGGAACTAACTATGGCTACACCTTC. Its protein product is CASSQPRQGTNYGYTF.

In regard to this clone: Other DNA variants within this sample encode the same CDR3. This chain joins TRBV6-5 and TRBJ2-2; D is perhaps TRBD2 (5 bases). The V end was cut by 9 bases, the J end by 6 bases, with 14 bases between. This CDR3 region has 13 residues. Germline-derived CDR1 and CDR2 are MNHEY and SVGAGI. DNA of the CDR3: TGTGCCAGTCGGGAACCAGCCCCCGGGGAGCTGTTTTTT. It encodes CASREPAPGELFF.

In its sample, this clone was seen once. The junction shows a germline mismatch at one end, possibly a read error. This chain joins TRBV6-1 and TRBJ1-1; possible D gene TRBD1, 5 bases. This CDR3 comprises 13 residues. Germline V lookup: CDR1 MNHNS, CDR2 SASEGT. This CDR3 is CASTNRLNTEAFF. The CDR3 DNA reads as TGTGCGAGCACGAACAGGTTGAACACTGAAGCTTTCTTT.

V and J are TRBV7-6 and TRBJ2-2, with 9 positions matching TRBD1. Germline lookup yields CDR1 SGHVS and CDR2 FNYEAQ. V shed 6 bases, J shed 7 bases, and the junction held 9 bases outside the gene matches. CDR3 length: 15 residues. This chain's CDR3 is CASSSKQGAGGELFF. Here the CDR3 DNA reads TGTGCCAGCAGTTCCAAACAGGGGGCCGGCGGGGAGCTGTTTTTT.

As DNA, the CDR3 is TGTGCCAGCAGCTCCGACTGGAGCTCCTACAATGAGCAGTTCTTC. Residues: CASSSDWSSYNEQFF. The V gene is TRBV5-4, the J gene TRBJ2-1; D gene ambiguous. There are 15 residues in the CDR3. Trimming pared 3 bases from V and 0 bases from J, leaving 10 bases between. Germline V gene lookup returns CDR1 SGHNT and CDR2 YYREEE (reference sequence).

The rearrangement uses TRBV21-1 and TRBJ1-5; the tabulated D call, TRBD1, remains unverified against the DNA. TRBV21-1 constitutes a pseudogene. The CDR3 is made up of 15 amino acids. CDR3 sequence reads: CASKQGDRGDQPQHF. CDR3 nucleotides: TGTGCCAGCAAGCAAGGTGACAGGGGGGATCAGCCCCAGCATTTT.